This entry describes one T cell receptor (beta chain). Its antigen is as yet unknown. The data stem from a study of monozygotic twins with inflammatory bowel disease. General study points: Evidence did not back any single strong signal or clonotype linked to IBD. No difference was seen in repertoire similarity between concordant and discordant twins, possibly from limited power. Sharing of clonotypes with others was lower in IBD patients than in healthy twins, and this was especially so with disease activity.

Germline V gene data show CDR1 as SGHDN and CDR2 as FVKESK. The CDR3 is 15 amino acids. Nested PCRs (16 and 9 cycles, two total) were applied to TCRalpha and TCRbeta cDNA. TCRdb reprocessed the 5' RACE reads and keeps a single row for each CDR3 protein, giving no DNA. In total, the table holds some 150,000 distinct CDR3 sequences. Sequencing input: blood. This sequence joins TRBV14 and TRBJ2-5; absent DNA, TCRdb's TRBD1 call cannot be checked. This receptor was obtained from a human donor with ulcerative colitis or Crohn's disease, or a healthy co-twin of an affected twin (not recorded which). The CDR3 loop is CASSRTGTPQETQYF.